One T cell receptor beta chain is described in this entry. CDR3 length: 16 residues. The ends were cut back, 0 bases at V and 1 base at J, with 10 bases in the middle. CDR1 and CDR2 (germline): SGHDN, FVKESK. Sequenced by immunoSEQ multiplex PCR; TCRdb stores in-frame clones only, minus some. The repertoire holds 700,000 to 750,000 clones, with 80% to 90% as singletons. These data come from a study of shared T cell receptors in the human thymus. These data also featured in a second study, about human thymus T cells.

The TCR was taken from a girl younger than two with a congenital heart defect. Sequenced input: thymocytes. The J gene is TRBJ1-5, the V gene TRBV14, with TRBD1 as a possible D gene (5 bases). The CDR3 nucleotides read TGTGCCAGCAGCCAAGATAAGGGGTACAGCAATCAGCCCCAGCATTTT. Protein: CASSQDKGYSNQPQHF.